This T cell receptor (beta chain) was identified during a study of control samples from healthy donors and cancer patients. This table comes from immunoSEQ multiplex PCR, and its TCRdb copy is limited to in-frame clones, with some not included. The sample consists of approximately 220,000 clones, 90% to 95% of them appearing once. Germline-derived CDR1 and CDR2 are LGHDT and YNNKEL (reference sequence). The V end was cut by 8 bases, the J end by 3 bases, with 18 bases between. This CDR3 spans 15 amino acids. The receptor was isolated from a man between 45 and 60 years old in good health. The chain has TRBV3-1 (or the pseudogene TRBV3-2) and TRBJ2-3, with D tentatively TRBD2 (5 bases). Sequences were obtained from blood. Here the CDR3 reads CASPIFGGLTDTQYF. The CDR3 nucleotides read TGTGCCAGCCCTATCTTCGGCGGGCTAACAGATACGCAGTATTTT.